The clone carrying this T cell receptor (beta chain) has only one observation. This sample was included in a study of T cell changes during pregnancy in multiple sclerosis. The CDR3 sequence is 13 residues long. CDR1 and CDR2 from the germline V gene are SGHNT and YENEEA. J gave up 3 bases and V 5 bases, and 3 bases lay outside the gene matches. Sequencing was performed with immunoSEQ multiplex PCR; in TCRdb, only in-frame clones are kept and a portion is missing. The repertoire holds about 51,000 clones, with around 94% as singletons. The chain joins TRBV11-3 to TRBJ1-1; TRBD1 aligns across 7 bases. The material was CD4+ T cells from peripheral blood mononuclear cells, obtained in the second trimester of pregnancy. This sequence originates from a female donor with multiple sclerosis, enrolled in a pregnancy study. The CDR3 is CASSPGTDTEAFF. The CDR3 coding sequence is TGTGCCAGCAGCCCCGGGACAGACACTGAAGCTTTCTTT.